The clone carrying this T cell receptor beta chain was seen repeatedly, ten times or more. As yet, its antigen is unknown. The sample originates from a study of spatial heterogeneity in lung cancer. For the study at large: Among detected sequences, beta-chain ones consistently exceeded alpha-chain ones in number. Study findings and constraints: The study found ubiquitous expanded tumor TCRs in blood more at resection than follow-up.

Regarding time point: sample taken at primary tumor resection. Unsorted whole RNA samples from tumor, nontumor lung or frozen PBMC were sequenced. The CDR3 covers 11 residues. V trimming: 5 bases; J trimming: 8 bases; junction bases outside the gene matches: 1. A single record per CDR3 protein comes from TCRdb applying MiXCR to the 5' RACE reads. The data show some 28,000 distinct CDR3 sequences, roughly 8.4% seen once. The V call is TRBV12-3 or TRBV12-4, the J call TRBJ1-1, with 8 bases aligning to TRBD1. Here the sequenced sample was PBMCs, taken at surgery. This receptor was identified in a female donor with early-stage non-small cell lung cancer. The CDR3 region is CASSRTGEAFF. The CDR3 nucleotides are TGTGCCAGCAGTCGGACAGGGGAAGCTTTCTTT.